The T cell receptor (beta chain) under discussion was sequenced for a study of shared clonotypes between healthy human individuals. Study results and limitations: In this cohort, only blood was sampled, and tissue repertoires likely differ.

CD45RO-negative cells were positively selected for CCR7, leaving out terminally differentiated effector memory CD45RA+ cells. All donors were Caucasian adults living in Nashville, Tennessee. Using roughly 180 ng DNA, 30,000 to 35,000 T cell genomes, the sorted-subset replicate PCRs were run. The repertoire was sequenced with immunoSEQ multiplex PCR; TCRdb's copy has only in-frame clones and lacks some. The sample holds about 2 million clones, about 95% seen once. Remarks on this clone: Its matching antigen is unknown.

CDR3 length: 14 amino acids. V dropped 2 bases and J dropped 5; count of bases not matched to a gene: 3. The germline gives CDR1 MNHNY, CDR2 SVGAGI (reference sequence). The TCR sequence derives from a man aged 18-30 years in good health. What was sequenced was naive CD8+ T cells sorted from blood. V is TRBV6-6 and J is TRBJ2-5, with TRBD2 matching 9 bases. The CDR3 DNA sequence: TGTGCCAGCAGTTACGTAGCGGGAGAGGAGACCCAGTACTTC. Amino acid sequence: CASSYVAGEETQYF.